One and the same sample provided the 20 T cell receptor beta chains below, sequenced in a study of identical twins. MiXCR, applied by TCRdb to the 5' RACE reads, yields one record per CDR3 protein. The data hold about 490,000 distinct CDR3 sequences, with nearly 15% observed a single time. The sample also formed part of further work on yellow fever vaccine responses in identical twins.

The sample comprised CD4+ T cells sorted from blood. The receptors stem from a woman between 18 and 29 years old in good health.

The chain recombines TRBV24-1 with TRBJ2-1, with D tentatively TRBD2 (6 bases). The length of the CDR3 is 16 residues. Germline lookup yields CDR1 KGHDR and CDR2 SFDVKD. Trimming stripped 5 bases from V and 0 bases from J, with 13 bases between. The CDR3 reads CATSGFVAASYNEQFF. The DNA for the CDR3 is TGTGCCACCAGTGGCTTTGTAGCGGCCTCCTACAATGAGCAGTTCTTC.

This clonotype has only one observation. In DNA form, the CDR3 reads TGTGCCAGCAGCGGGGCTAGCACTACCTTCACAGATACGCAGTATTTT. Protein: CASSGASTTFTDTQYF. The chain has TRBV3-1 and TRBJ2-3; D possibly matches TRBD1 or TRBD2 (5 bases each). V lost 5 bases to trimming and J lost 2 bases, with 17 bases between them. This CDR3 contains 16 residues. Germline V gives CDR1 LGHDT, CDR2 YNNKEL (reference sequence).

This clonotype appeared a few times. The rearrangement joins TRBV4-1 to TRBJ2-7; D unclear. Per germline, CDR1 MGHRA and CDR2 YSYEKL. Trimming stripped 4 bases from V and 2 bases from J, with 15 bases between. This CDR3 is built from 15 residues. The CDR3 loop reads CASSRILTDAYEQYV. DNA of the CDR3: TGCGCCAGCAGCCGGATCTTAACAGACGCCTACGAGCAGTACGTC.

This clonotype occurred a few times. V usage is TRBV4-2 and J usage is TRBJ2-1, with 14 positions matching TRBD2. The CDR3 has 17 amino acids. In germline, CDR1 is LGHNA, CDR2 YNFKEQ. Trimming took 1 base from V and 7 from J; bases not matched to a gene: 6. The chain's CDR3 is CASSQAPGTSGSNEQFF. CDR3 DNA sequence: TGTGCCAGCAGCCAAGCCCCCGGGACTAGCGGGAGTAATGAGCAGTTCTTC.

Only a few counts were recorded for this clonotype. The rearrangement uses TRBV29-1 and TRBJ2-2, with TRBD2 matching over 7 bases. V trimming: 7 bases; J trimming: 0 bases; junction bases outside the gene matches: 5. This CDR3 is built from 14 residues. Germline V gene data show CDR1 as SQVTM and CDR2 as ANQGSEA. The DNA of the CDR3 is TGCAGCGCCCCCGGGACTACGAACACCGGGGAGCTGTTTTTT. Amino acid sequence: CSAPGTTNTGELFF.

In this sample, this clonotype turned up a few times. The V and J genes are TRBV7-9 and TRBJ2-2, with a weak D call TRBD1 (6 bases). Germline CDR1 and CDR2: SEHNR and FQNEAQ (reference sequence). This CDR3 region has 18 residues. The germline V and J ends were trimmed by 4 bases and 1 base, with 19 bases remaining between them. The chain's CDR3 is CASSYPIRGAVNTGELFF. CDR3 bases: TGTGCCAGCAGCTACCCTATCAGGGGAGCGGTGAACACCGGGGAGCTGTTTTTT. The entire variable domain, with the rest obtained from reference TRBV7-9 and TRBJ2-2, is as follows: DTGVSQNPRHKITKRGQNVTFRCDPISEHNRLYWYRQTLGQGPEFLTYFQNEAQLEKSRLLSDRFSAERPKGSFSTLEIQRTEQGDSAMYLCASSYPIRGAVNTGELFFGEGSRLTVL.

This clonotype has ten or more counts. The chain uses TRBV3-1 and TRBJ2-2, with D unclear. Trimming removed 6 bases at V and 0 bases at J, with 11 bases between. This CDR3 region has 15 residues. Germline lookup yields CDR1 LGHDT and CDR2 YNNKEL (reference sequence). CDR3 nucleotide sequence: TGTGCCAGCAGTTTAGGTACCACGAACACCGGGGAGCTGTTTTTT. This codes for CASSLGTTNTGELFF.

The chain recombines TRBV5-1 with TRBJ2-1, with 8 bases that match TRBD2. V dropped 6 bases and J dropped 10; count of bases not matched to a gene: 12. Germline V gene lookup returns CDR1 SGHRS and CDR2 YFSETQ. The CDR3 spans 14 residues. This CDR3 reads CASNKREPKGEQFF. The CDR3 nucleotides are TGCGCCAGCAACAAGCGGGAGCCGAAGGGGGAGCAGTTCTTC.

In this sample, this clonotype turned up a few times. This sequence joins TRBV2 and TRBJ2-7; TRBD1 matches at 12 bases. The ends lost 7 bases at V and 4 bases at J; junction bases unmatched: 2. In germline, CDR1 is SNHLY, CDR2 FYNNEI. The CDR3 contains 13 residues. The CDR3 region has the DNA TGTGCCAGCACGGGACAGGGGGCTTACGAGCAGTACGTC. Amino acids: CASTGQGAYEQYV.

This rearrangement joins TRBV15 to TRBJ2-1, with D tentatively TRBD1 (7 bases). The CDR3 length is 18 residues. Germline values: CDR1 LNHNV, CDR2 YYDKDF (reference sequence). Trimming removed 3 bases from V and 1 base from J, with 19 bases in between. The CDR3 DNA follows: TGTGCCACCAGCAGGGTTCCAGGGGGTAGCGGATCCTACAATGAGCAGTTCTTC. As protein: CATSRVPGGSGSYNEQFF.

The chain carries TRBV10-3 and TRBJ2-1; TRBD1 is a possible D gene (5 bases). V shed 10 bases and J shed 5 bases, with 9 bases lying between them. The CDR3 sequence is 11 residues long. Germline CDR1 and CDR2: ENHRY and SYGVKD. CDR3 nucleotide sequence: TGTGCCACAGGGAACAACAATGAGCAGTTCTTC. This gives the protein CATGNNNEQFF.

The chain employs TRBV27 and TRBJ2-1; D is possibly TRBD2 (6 bases). The CDR3 sequence is 15 residues long. The ends were cut back, 6 bases at V and 8 bases at J, with 20 bases in the middle. Germline V gene sequence: CDR1 MNHEY, CDR2 SMNVEV (reference sequence). The CDR3 sequence is CASRRGGLAGDEQFF. The CDR3, as DNA: TGTGCCAGCAGGCGGGGTGGACTCGCAGGCGATGAGCAGTTCTTC.

This clonotype was seen only a few times. The chain carries TRBV6-5 and TRBJ2-3; weak D call: TRBD2 (7 bases). The CDR3 runs to 17 residues. With 0 bases removed from V and 1 base from J, the gap between germline ends came to 14 bases. CDR1 MNHEY and CDR2 SVGAGI come from the germline V gene. The CDR3 region has the DNA TGTGCCAGCAGTTACTCGAGGGGAGGGGGGGGCACAGATACGCAGTATTTT. The encoded protein is CASSYSRGGGGTDTQYF.

The chain recombines TRBV6-4 with TRBJ2-3, with 10 bases lining up with TRBD2. CDR1 MRHNA and CDR2 SNTAGT come from the germline V gene. The CDR3 runs 15 residues. V lost 10 bases to trimming and J lost 3 bases; unmatched junction nucleotides: 10. CDR3 DNA: TGTGCCACCCAAAAGCGGGGGGGCGAGACAGATACGCAGTATTTT. Its translation is CATQKRGGETDTQYF.

This clonotype occurred a few times. The gene calls are TRBV27 and TRBJ2-3; 8 positions agree with TRBD2. With V trimmed by 4 bases and J by 6 bases, 3 bases remained unmatched. Germline V gene sequence: CDR1 MNHEY, CDR2 SMNVEV (reference sequence). There are 13 residues in the CDR3. As DNA, the CDR3 is TGTGCCAGCAGTTCCCGCGGGGGGGATACGCAGTATTTT. Its translation is CASSSRGGDTQYF.

This clonotype was seen a few times. The chain joins TRBV7-7 to TRBJ2-3; TRBD1 agrees at 7 bases. Trimming removed 5 bases from V and 6 bases from J; junction bases left unmatched: 8. CDR3 length: 14 residues. CDR1 is SSHAT and CDR2 is FNYEAQ in the germline V gene (reference sequence). This CDR3 reads CASSPGTVGDTQYF. CDR3 in DNA: TGTGCCAGCAGCCCAGGGACAGTGGGGGATACGCAGTATTTT. The full variable domain, with the rest looked up from reference TRBV7-7 and TRBJ2-3, is GAGVSQSPRYKVTKRGQDVTLRCDPISSHATLYWYQQALGQGPEFLTYFNYEAQPDKSGLPSDRFSAERPEGSISTLTIQRTEQRDSAMYRCASSPGTVGDTQYFGPGTRLTVL.

This clonotype was observed a handful of times. The V gene is TRBV20-1, the J gene TRBJ2-7, with D perhaps TRBD1 (5 bases). CDR3 size: 12 residues. Germline V gene sequence: CDR1 DFQATT, CDR2 SNEGSKA (reference sequence). Trimming removed 4 bases at V and 4 bases at J, with 11 bases between. Written as DNA, the CDR3 is TGCAGTGCTACTTTTCAGGGATACGAGCAGTACTTC. Translation: CSATFQGYEQYF.

The CDR3 bases are TGTGCCACCAGTGAGACCGGAAGGTCCCTCGAGCAGTTCTTC. It codes for CATSETGRSLEQFF. This chain connects TRBV24-1 to TRBJ2-1; no clear D. Germline V gene lookup returns CDR1 KGHDR and CDR2 SFDVKD. Trimming cost V 4 bases and J 10 bases, with 16 bases left between them. CDR3 size: 14 residues.

This clonotype was detected only a few times. V usage is TRBV4-1 and J usage is TRBJ1-1; D unclear. V gave up 0 bases and J gave up 4 bases, with 9 bases separating them. This CDR3 has 14 amino acids. The germline CDR1 and CDR2 sequences are MGHRA and YSYEKL. CDR3 region: CASSQETAGTEAFF. As DNA, the CDR3 is TGCGCCAGCAGCCAAGAGACCGCAGGCACTGAAGCTTTCTTT.

This clonotype was observed many times. The V gene is TRBV7-2, the J gene TRBJ2-7, with TRBD1 matching 9 bases. CDR3 length equals 15 residues. CDR1 and CDR2 (germline): SGHTA, FQGNSA. With 5 bases clipped from V and 4 bases from J, the junction kept 9 bases outside the gene matches. CDR3 coding DNA: TGTGCCAGCAGCATAACCGGGACAGGGACATACGAGCAGTACTTC. Translating gives CASSITGTGTYEQYF.